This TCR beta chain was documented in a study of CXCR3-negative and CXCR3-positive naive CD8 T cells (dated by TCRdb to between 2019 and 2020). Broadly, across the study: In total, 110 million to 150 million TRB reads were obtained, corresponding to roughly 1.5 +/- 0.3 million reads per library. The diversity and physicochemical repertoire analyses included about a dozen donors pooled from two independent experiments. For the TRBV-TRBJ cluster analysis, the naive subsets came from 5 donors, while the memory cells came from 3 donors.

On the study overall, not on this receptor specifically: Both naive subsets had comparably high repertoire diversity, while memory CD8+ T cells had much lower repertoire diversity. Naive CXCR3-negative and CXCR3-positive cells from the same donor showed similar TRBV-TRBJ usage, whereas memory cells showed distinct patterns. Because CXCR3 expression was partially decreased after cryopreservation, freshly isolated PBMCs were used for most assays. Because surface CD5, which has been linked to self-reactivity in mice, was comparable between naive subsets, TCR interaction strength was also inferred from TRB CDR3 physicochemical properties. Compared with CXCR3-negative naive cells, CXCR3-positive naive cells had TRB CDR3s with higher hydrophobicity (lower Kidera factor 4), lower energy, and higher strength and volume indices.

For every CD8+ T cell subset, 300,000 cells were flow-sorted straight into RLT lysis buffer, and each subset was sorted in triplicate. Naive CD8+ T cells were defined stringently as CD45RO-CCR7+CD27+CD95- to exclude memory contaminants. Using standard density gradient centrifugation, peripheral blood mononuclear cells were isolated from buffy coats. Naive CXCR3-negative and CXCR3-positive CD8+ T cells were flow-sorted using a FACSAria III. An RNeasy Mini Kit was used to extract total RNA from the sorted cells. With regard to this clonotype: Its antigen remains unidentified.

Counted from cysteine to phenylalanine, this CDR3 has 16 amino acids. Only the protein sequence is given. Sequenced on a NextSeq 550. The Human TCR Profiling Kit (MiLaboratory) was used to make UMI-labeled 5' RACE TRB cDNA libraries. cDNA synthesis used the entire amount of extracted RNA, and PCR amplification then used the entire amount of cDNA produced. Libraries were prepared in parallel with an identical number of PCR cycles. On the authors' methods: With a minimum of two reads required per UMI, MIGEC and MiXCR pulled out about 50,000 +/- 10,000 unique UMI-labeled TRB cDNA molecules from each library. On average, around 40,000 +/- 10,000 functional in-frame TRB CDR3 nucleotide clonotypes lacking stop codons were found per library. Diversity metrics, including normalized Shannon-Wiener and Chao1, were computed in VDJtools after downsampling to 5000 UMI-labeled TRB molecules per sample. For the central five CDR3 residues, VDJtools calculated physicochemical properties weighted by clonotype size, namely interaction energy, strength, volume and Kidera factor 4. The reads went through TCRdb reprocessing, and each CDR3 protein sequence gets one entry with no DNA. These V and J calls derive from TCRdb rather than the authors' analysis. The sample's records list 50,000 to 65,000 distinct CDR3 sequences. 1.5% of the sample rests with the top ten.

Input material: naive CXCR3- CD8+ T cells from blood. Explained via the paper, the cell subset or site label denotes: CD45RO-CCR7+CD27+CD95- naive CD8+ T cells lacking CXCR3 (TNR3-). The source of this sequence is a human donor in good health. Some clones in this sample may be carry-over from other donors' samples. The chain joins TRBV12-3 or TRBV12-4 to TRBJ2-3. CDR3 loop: CASSATLGKGTDTQYF.